These 26 T cell receptor beta chains were sequenced from one sample in a study of T cells in narcolepsy. This table comes from immunoSEQ multiplex PCR, and its TCRdb copy is limited to in-frame clones, with some not included. The repertoire holds around 30,000 clones, with approximately 77% as singletons. Source material: memory (CD45RA-) CD4+ T cells from blood. These receptors were taken from a human donor in good health.

V is TRBV6-5 and J is TRBJ1-1; D not resolved. Germline lookup yields CDR1 MNHEY and CDR2 SVGAGI. Between the trimmed V and J ends, which lost 10 bases and 0 bases, there was a span of 9 bases. The CDR3 is 12 residues long. CDR3 in amino acids: CATGKLNTEAFF. CDR3 in DNA: TGTGCCACCGGTAAATTGAACACTGAAGCTTTCTTT.

With regard to this clone: Sequence at one end of the junction differs from germline and may be a read error. The genes are TRBV7-7 and TRBJ2-2, with D possibly called TRBD1 or TRBD2 (6 bases each). The germline CDR1 and CDR2 sequences are SSHAT and FNYEAQ (reference sequence). The CDR3 is 14 residues long. CDR3: CASSFIRGDGELFF. As DNA, the CDR3 is TGTGCTAGCAGCTTCATAAGGGGGGACGGGGAGCTGTTTTTT. Based on the CDR3 plus reference TRBV7-7 and TRBJ2-2, the full variable domain is GAGVSQSPRYKVTKRGQDVTLRCDPISSHATLYWYQQALGQGPEFLTYFNYEAQPDKSGLPSDRFSAERPEGSISTLTIQRTEQRDSAMYRCASSFIRGDGELFFGEGSRLTVL.

The genes are TRBV15 and TRBJ2-6; 8 nucleotides align to TRBD2. The CDR3 has 19 residues. V was pared by 1 base and J by 0 bases, with 8 bases of the junction left unmatched. Germline V CDR1 and CDR2: LNHNV, YYDKDF (reference sequence). DNA of the CDR3: TGTGCCACCAGCAGAGTTGGGGCGGGGGGTCCCTCTGGGGCCAACGTCCTGACTTTC. Amino acid sequence: CATSRVGAGGPSGANVLTF.

The genes are TRBV18 and TRBJ1-3; D might be TRBD1 (6 bases). Germline assignment: CDR1 KGHSH and CDR2 LQKENI. Trimming cost V 1 base and J 2 bases, with 18 bases left between them. CDR3 length: 18 residues. CDR3: CASSPRKGVRVAGNTIYF. The CDR3 DNA reads as TGTGCCAGCTCACCACGTAAGGGGGTCCGAGTAGCTGGAAACACCATATATTTT.

Of note for this clone: Other DNA sequences in the same sample also yield this CDR3. Here the CDR3 reads CASSVEGRGNTEAFF. The CDR3 DNA follows: TGTGCCAGCAGCGTAGAGGGCAGGGGTAACACTGAAGCTTTCTTT. The chain employs TRBV9 and TRBJ1-1; D might be TRBD1 (6 bases). CDR1 and CDR2 (germline): SGDLS, YYNGEE. The CDR3 sequence is 15 residues long. Trimming shortened V by 0 bases and J by 2 bases, and 11 bases separated the two germline ends.

This chain joins TRBV7-2 and TRBJ2-1, with 12 bases lining up with TRBD2. Germline V gene lookup returns CDR1 SGHTA and CDR2 FQGNSA. Trimming took 6 bases from V and 4 from J; bases not matched to a gene: 4. This CDR3 is built from 15 residues. CDR3 DNA sequence: TGTGCCAGCAGAGCTAGCGGGAGGGCGTACAATGAGCAGTTCTTC. Its translation: CASRASGRAYNEQFF.

The CDR3 protein is CASSLVWRMNTEAFF. DNA for the CDR3: TGTGCCAGCAGCTTAGTGTGGCGGATGAACACTGAAGCTTTCTTT. The V and J genes are TRBV7-9 and TRBJ1-1; D remains unclear. V lost 1 base, J lost 0 bases, and 9 bases lay in between. Germline loops: CDR1 SEHNR, CDR2 FQNEAQ (reference sequence). The CDR3 runs to 15 residues. Complete variable domain (other parts from reference TRBV7-9 and TRBJ1-1): DTGVSQNPRHKITKRGQNVTFRCDPISEHNRLYWYRQTLGQGPEFLTYFQNEAQLEKSRLLSDRFSAERPKGSFSTLEIQRTEQGDSAMYLCASSLVWRMNTEAFFGQGTRLTVV.

The rearrangement uses TRBV21-1 and TRBJ1-6. TRBV21-1 is a pseudogene locus. The CDR3 consists of 15 residues. The CDR3 bases are TGTGCCAGCAGCAGAGGGCGGACCTTGTATTCACCCCTCCACTTT. It encodes CASSRGRTLYSPLHF.

The chain employs TRBV6-6 and TRBJ1-2, with a tentative D call TRBD1 (5 bases). This CDR3 comprises 13 residues. V was shortened by 6 bases and J by 3 bases, with 11 bases between the two germline ends. Germline CDR1 reads MNHNY; CDR2 reads SVGAGI (reference sequence). The CDR3 coding sequence is TGTGCCAGCAGAACGGACACCCACTATGGCTACACCTTC. Its translation: CASRTDTHYGYTF.

The rearrangement joins TRBV5-1 to TRBJ2-3; D unclear. CDR3 length: 14 residues. Germline CDR1 is SGHRS and CDR2 is YFSETQ. V was shortened by 2 bases and J by 4 bases, with 11 bases between the two germline ends. The CDR3 region is CASSLNAAADTQYF. In DNA, the CDR3 is TGCGCCAGCAGCTTAAACGCAGCTGCAGATACGCAGTATTTT.

V and J are TRBV18 and TRBJ1-1, with D unclear. The germline CDR1 and CDR2 sequences are KGHSH and LQKENI. V lost 4 bases, J lost 0 bases, and 6 bases lay in between. The CDR3 consists of 13 residues. The CDR3 region has the DNA TGTGCCAGCTCACGTCAGCTGAACACTGAAGCTTTCTTT. This sequence encodes CASSRQLNTEAFF.

This clone was picked up one time. This chain joins TRBV4-1 and TRBJ1-5, with a weak D call TRBD1 (5 bases). The CDR3 spans 16 residues. V was cut by 4 bases and J by 1 base, with 14 bases left in between. Germline V gene sequence: CDR1 MGHRA, CDR2 YSYEKL. The CDR3 nucleotides read TGCGCCAGCAGCCGGGGGGATGAGGGAAGCAATCAGCCCCAGCATTTT. The encoded protein is CASSRGDEGSNQPQHF.

The rearrangement joins TRBV19 to TRBJ2-2, with 8 positions matching TRBD2. CDR1 and CDR2 from the germline V gene are LNHDA and SQIVND (reference sequence). Trimming removed 6 bases from V and 14 bases from J; junction bases left unmatched: 5. The CDR3 has 11 residues. The CDR3 reads CASRSSGSLFF. The CDR3 nucleotides are TGTGCCAGTAGATCGAGCGGGAGTCTGTTTTTT. The full variable domain, in which reference TRBV19 and TRBJ2-2 provide the parts outside the CDR3, is DGGITQSPKYLFRKEGQNVTLSCEQNLNHDAMYWYRQDPGQGLRLIYYSQIVNDFQKGDIAEGYSVSREKKESFPLTVTSAQKNPTAFYLCASRSSGSLFFGEGSRLTVL.

The V gene is TRBV29-1, the J gene TRBJ1-5; no reliable D call. Germline values: CDR1 SQVTM, CDR2 ANQGSEA. The CDR3 consists of 12 residues. Trimming took off 4 bases at V and 2 bases at J, with 6 bases between the two ends. The CDR3 DNA is TGCAGCGTTGGCGATGGCAATCAGCCCCAGCATTTT. This sequence encodes CSVGDGNQPQHF.

Only a few counts were recorded for this clone. This chain uses TRBV27 with TRBJ1-4, with D possibly matching TRBD1 (5 bases). CDR1 and CDR2 from the germline V gene are MNHEY and SMNVEV (reference sequence). The V gene lost 11 bases and the J gene lost 8 bases, with 21 bases spanning the gap. This CDR3 has 14 residues. The CDR3 bases are TGTGCCGGGCCCTTAATGGGGGTGGGAGAAAAACTGTTTTTT. Its translation is CAGPLMGVGEKLFF.

The rearrangement links TRBV5-1 to TRBJ1-2; 8 bases are shared with TRBD1. This CDR3 is built from 19 residues. In germline, CDR1 is SGHRS, CDR2 YFSETQ. Trimming took 4 bases from V and 0 from J; bases not matched to a gene: 17. The CDR3 region has the DNA TGCGCCAGCAGCGTGGGGGGGACAGGCGCCCTCCCAGCTAACTATGGCTACACCTTC. Its protein product is CASSVGGTGALPANYGYTF.

This rearrangement joins TRBV29-1 to TRBJ2-5; D is uncertain. The germline V gene has CDR1 SQVTM and CDR2 ANQGSEA. The ends were cut back, 0 bases at V and 5 bases at J, with 13 bases in the middle. CDR3 size: 14 residues. DNA of the CDR3: TGCAGCGTTGAAGATCTTGCCAGAAGGGAGACCCAGTACTTC. As protein: CSVEDLARRETQYF.

The chain couples TRBV2 to TRBJ2-5; D unclear. The end of the DNA aligns better with TRBJ2-7, so the J call may be wrong. The germline V gene encodes CDR1 SNHLY and CDR2 FYNNEI. The CDR3 spans 13 residues. CDR3: CASNGIGSYEQYF. The CDR3 DNA is TGTGCCAGCAACGGCATCGGGTCCTACGAGCAGTACTTC.

The rearrangement joins TRBV5-1 to TRBJ2-3; 11 bases line up with TRBD2. Germline assignment: CDR1 SGHRS and CDR2 YFSETQ. Trimming at V came to 5 bases and at J to 2 bases, leaving 7 bases not matched to a gene. This CDR3 contains 16 residues. Here the CDR3 reads CASRPDSGRATDTQYF. Here the CDR3 DNA reads TGCGCCAGCAGGCCAGATAGCGGGAGGGCCACAGATACGCAGTATTTT.

This clone occurred a few times. The rearrangement links TRBV9 to TRBJ1-1, with 7 positions matching TRBD1. Trimming removed 4 bases from V and 11 bases from J; junction bases left unmatched: 11. This CDR3 has 13 amino acids. Germline assignment: CDR1 SGDLS and CDR2 YYNGEE. The CDR3 region is CASSPPSGGLAFF. Here the CDR3 DNA reads TGTGCCAGCAGCCCCCCTTCAGGGGGTCTCGCTTTCTTT.

This clone appeared once. This chain uses TRBV5-1 with TRBJ2-7; 8 bases match TRBD2. This CDR3 comprises 14 residues. V shed 4 bases, J shed 2 bases, and the junction held 5 bases outside the gene matches. Germline lookup yields CDR1 SGHRS and CDR2 YFSETQ. The CDR3 region is CASSEGLGPYEQYF. In DNA, the CDR3 is TGCGCCAGCAGCGAGGGACTAGGGCCCTACGAGCAGTACTTC.

The chain links TRBV7-2 to TRBJ2-5; 11 bases fit TRBD2. Trimming removed 6 bases from V and 1 base from J; junction bases left unmatched: 4. CDR3 length: 15 amino acids. CDR1 is SGHTA, CDR2 FQGNSA, per germline. The CDR3 protein is CASRLSGRGQETQYF. The CDR3 coding sequence is TGTGCCAGCAGACTTAGCGGGAGGGGCCAAGAGACCCAGTACTTC.

This clone was picked up one time. The V call is TRBV19, the J call TRBJ2-6; 8 nucleotides match TRBD1. Germline assignment: CDR1 LNHDA and CDR2 SQIVND (reference sequence). The CDR3 runs to 17 residues. V dropped 3 bases and J dropped 0; count of bases not matched to a gene: 4. CDR3 DNA sequence: TGTGCCAGTAGTATCAGGGGGCTTGCCTCTGGGGCCAACGTCCTGACTTTC. Translated, it gives CASSIRGLASGANVLTF. The full variable domain, rest sourced from reference TRBV19 and TRBJ2-6, is DGGITQSPKYLFRKEGQNVTLSCEQNLNHDAMYWYRQDPGQGLRLIYYSQIVNDFQKGDIAEGYSVSREKKESFPLTVTSAQKNPTAFYLCASSIRGLASGANVLTFGAGSRLTVL.

This clone was detected a few times. This chain joins TRBV5-4 and TRBJ1-6; D unclear. In germline, CDR1 is SGHNT, CDR2 YYREEE (reference sequence). With 0 bases removed from V and 7 bases from J, the gap between germline ends came to 11 bases. CDR3 size: 15 residues. CDR3 bases: TGTGCCAGCAGCTTGGGGCCCGGCGGGAATTCACCCCTCCACTTT. It specifies CASSLGPGGNSPLHF.

The chain recombines TRBV2 with TRBJ2-3; 10 bases are shared with TRBD2. The junction had 3 bases not matched to a gene; V was cut back by 6 bases and J by 0 bases. This CDR3 comprises 15 residues. Germline-derived CDR1 and CDR2 are SNHLY and FYNNEI. The CDR3 coding sequence is TGTGCCAGCAGACTAGCGGGGCCTAGCACAGATACGCAGTATTTT. Its translation is CASRLAGPSTDTQYF.

The genes are TRBV19 and TRBJ2-1; 7 nucleotides match TRBD2. Germline values: CDR1 LNHDA, CDR2 SQIVND (reference sequence). There are 15 residues in the CDR3. V lost 10 bases, J lost 0 bases, and 9 bases stayed unmatched. CDR3 nucleotides: TGTGCCACCATGGATGGCGGGAGCTCCTACAATGAGCAGTTCTTC. It specifies CATMDGGSSYNEQFF.